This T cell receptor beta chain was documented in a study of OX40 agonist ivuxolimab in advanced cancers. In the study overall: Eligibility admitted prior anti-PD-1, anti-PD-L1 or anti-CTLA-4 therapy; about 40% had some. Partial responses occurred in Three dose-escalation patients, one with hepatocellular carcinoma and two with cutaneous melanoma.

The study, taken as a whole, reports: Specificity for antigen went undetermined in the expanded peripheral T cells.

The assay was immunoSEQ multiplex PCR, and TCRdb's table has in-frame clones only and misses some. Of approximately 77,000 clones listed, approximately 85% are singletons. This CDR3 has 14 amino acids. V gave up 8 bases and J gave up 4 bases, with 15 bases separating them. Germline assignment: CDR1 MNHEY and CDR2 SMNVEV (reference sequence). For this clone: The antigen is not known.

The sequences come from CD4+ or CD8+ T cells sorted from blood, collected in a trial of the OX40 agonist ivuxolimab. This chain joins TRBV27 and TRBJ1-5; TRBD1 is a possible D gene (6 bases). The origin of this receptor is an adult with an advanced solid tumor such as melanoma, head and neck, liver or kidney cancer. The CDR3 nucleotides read TGTGCCAGCCGCTCCTCAAGGGGGAATCAGCCCCAGCATTTT. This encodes CASRSSRGNQPQHF.